A selection of T cell receptor beta chains follows, all from one sample in a study of blood T cell repertoires in COVID-19. Sequencing used immunoSEQ multiplex PCR; TCRdb keeps in-frame clones, though not all of them. This table has some 250,000 clones, 86% appearing once. Sequencing was carried out using peripheral blood. These receptor sequences come from a man in his thirties or forties with active or convalescent COVID-19. Each CDR3 is given with its conserved first and last residue. Each record gives: clone size, J gene, D gene, V gene, CDR3 protein, CDR3 DNA. D genes are given only for firm matches. Clone size appears in some rows only: once, few, many, or a class for an expanded clone.

clone_size: -
j_call: TRBJ2-3
d_call: TRBD2
v_call: TRBV4-3
cdr3_aa: CASSQDFVPSGGDTDTQYF
cdr3_nt: TGCGCCAGCAGCCAAGATTTCGTCCCTAGCGGAGGAGACACAGATACGCAGTATTTT

clone_size: -
j_call: TRBJ2-7
d_call: -
v_call: TRBV7-9
cdr3_aa: CASSLVRDEQYF
cdr3_nt: TGTGCCAGCAGCTTGGTCAGGGATGAGCAGTACTTC

clone_size: -
j_call: TRBJ1-6
d_call: -
v_call: TRBV12-1
cdr3_aa: CASSFKDRHDGCSYNSPLHF
cdr3_nt: TGTGCCAGCAGCTTCAAAGACAGGCACGACGGGTGCTCCTATAATTCACCCCTCCACTTT

clone_size: -
j_call: TRBJ1-2
d_call: -
v_call: TRBV7-9
cdr3_aa: CASSLVTAYLEANYGYTF
cdr3_nt: TGTGCCAGCAGCTTAGTCACCGCCTACCTCGAAGCTAACTATGGCTACACCTTC

clone_size: -
j_call: TRBJ2-7
d_call: -
v_call: TRBV12-2
cdr3_aa: CASRLGQGLGYEQYF
cdr3_nt: TGTGCAAGTCGCTTAGGACAGGGGCTAGGATACGAGCAGTACTTC

clone_size: -
j_call: TRBJ2-1
d_call: TRBD1
v_call: TRBV7-9
cdr3_aa: CASSLSDRGLNEQFF
cdr3_nt: TGTGCCAGCAGCCTCTCGGACAGGGGACTCAATGAGCAGTTCTTC

clone_size: -
j_call: TRBJ2-7
d_call: TRBD1
v_call: TRBV2
cdr3_aa: CASRPGQGLHEQYF
cdr3_nt: TGTGCCAGCAGGCCGGGACAGGGGCTCCACGAGCAGTACTTC

clone_size: -
j_call: TRBJ1-2
d_call: -
v_call: TRBV24-1
cdr3_aa: CATSVRPESNYGYTF
cdr3_nt: TGTGCCACCAGTGTGCGGCCGGAGTCTAACTATGGCTACACCTTC

clone_size: -
j_call: TRBJ2-4
d_call: -
v_call: TRBV5-6
cdr3_aa: CASSPGQRISKNIQYF
cdr3_nt: TGTGCCAGCAGCCCTGGACAGAGGATATCCAAAAACATTCAGTACTTC

clone_size: -
j_call: TRBJ2-7
d_call: -
v_call: TRBV4-3
cdr3_aa: CASSQVLAESYEQYF
cdr3_nt: TGCGCCAGCAGCCAAGTTCTGGCGGAGAGCTACGAGCAGTACTTC

clone_size: -
j_call: TRBJ2-7
d_call: TRBD2
v_call: TRBV12-5
cdr3_aa: CASGLSGGALYF
cdr3_nt: TGTGCTAGTGGTTTGTCGGGGGGGGCCTTATACTTC

clone_size: -
j_call: TRBJ1-1
d_call: TRBD1
v_call: TRBV9
cdr3_aa: CASSANPRDRGISDTEAFF
cdr3_nt: TGTGCCAGCAGCGCGAATCCCCGGGACAGGGGTATTTCGGACACTGAAGCTTTCTTT

clone_size: -
j_call: TRBJ1-2
d_call: -
v_call: TRBV19
cdr3_aa: CASSIQTLGGISGYTF
cdr3_nt: TGTGCCAGTAGTATACAAACGCTGGGCGGGATAAGTGGCTACACCTTC

clone_size: -
j_call: TRBJ2-7
d_call: -
v_call: TRBV7-9
cdr3_aa: CASSLLLSRDPSYEQYF
cdr3_nt: TGTGCCAGCAGCTTACTTTTGTCGCGCGATCCTTCCTACGAGCAGTACTTC

clone_size: -
j_call: TRBJ2-5
d_call: TRBD1
v_call: TRBV14
cdr3_aa: CASSQDRQGGETQYF
cdr3_nt: TGTGCCAGCAGCCAAGATCGACAGGGCGGAGAGACCCAGTACTTC

clone_size: -
j_call: TRBJ1-1
d_call: -
v_call: TRBV12-3/TRBV12-4
cdr3_aa: CASSLRGTEAFF
cdr3_nt: TGTGCCAGCAGCCTCAGGGGCACTGAAGCTTTCTTT

clone_size: -
j_call: TRBJ1-2
d_call: -
v_call: TRBV4-1
cdr3_aa: CASTPTQEAALSIYGYTF
cdr3_nt: TGCGCCAGCACCCCAACACAGGAAGCCGCACTCTCGATTTATGGCTACACCTTC

clone_size: -
j_call: TRBJ1-6
d_call: -
v_call: TRBV5-8
cdr3_aa: CASSHGLGGGSYNSPLHF
cdr3_nt: TGTGCCAGCAGCCATGGCTTGGGGGGAGGCTCCTATAATTCACCCCTCCACTTT

clone_size: -
j_call: TRBJ1-4
d_call: TRBD1
v_call: TRBV19
cdr3_aa: CASRRRGGSVNEKLFF
cdr3_nt: TGTGCCAGCCGCAGGCGAGGGGGCAGCGTCAATGAAAAACTGTTTTTT

clone_size: few
j_call: TRBJ1-1
d_call: TRBD1
v_call: TRBV10-3
cdr3_aa: CAINDRVNTEAFF
cdr3_nt: TGTGCCATCAACGACAGGGTGAACACTGAAGCTTTCTTT

clone_size: -
j_call: TRBJ1-2
d_call: -
v_call: TRBV27
cdr3_aa: CASSQQPGRTYGYTF
cdr3_nt: TGTGCCAGCAGTCAACAACCCGGGAGAACCTATGGCTACACCTTC

clone_size: -
j_call: TRBJ2-3
d_call: TRBD1
v_call: TRBV27
cdr3_aa: CASSLGDSFFTDTQYF
cdr3_nt: TGTGCCAGCAGTTTGGGGGACAGCTTCTTCACAGATACGCAGTATTTT

clone_size: -
j_call: TRBJ2-7
d_call: TRBD1
v_call: TRBV5-4
cdr3_aa: CASSQGTGQGPFEQYF
cdr3_nt: TGTGCCAGCAGCCAAGGGACAGGGCAAGGACCATTCGAGCAGTACTTC

clone_size: -
j_call: TRBJ1-3
d_call: -
v_call: TRBV5-6
cdr3_aa: CASGNRVNTIYF
cdr3_nt: TGTGCCAGCGGGAACAGGGTTAACACCATATATTTT

clone_size: -
j_call: TRBJ1-2
d_call: TRBD1
v_call: TRBV27
cdr3_aa: CASRGQGADGYTF
cdr3_nt: TGTGCCAGCCGCGGACAGGGGGCGGATGGCTACACCTTC

clone_size: once
j_call: TRBJ1-1
d_call: TRBD1
v_call: TRBV20-1
cdr3_aa: CSASVQGVNTEAFF
cdr3_nt: TGCAGTGCTAGTGTACAGGGGGTGAACACTGAAGCTTTCTTT

clone_size: once
j_call: TRBJ2-7
d_call: TRBD1
v_call: TRBV5-4
cdr3_aa: CASSFRDRVYEQYF
cdr3_nt: TGTGCCAGCAGCTTCCGGGACAGGGTCTACGAGCAGTACTTC

clone_size: -
j_call: TRBJ1-1
d_call: -
v_call: TRBV29-1
cdr3_aa: CGVGGSRNEAFF
cdr3_nt: TGCGGGGTAGGGGGTTCGCGGAATGAAGCTTTCTTT